This T cell receptor beta chain was recorded in a study of response to subunit inactivated influenza vaccine. Each CDR3 protein is one row after TCRdb ran MiXCR on the RT-PCR reads. Of fewer than 400,000 distinct CDR3 sequences detected, 21% appear once; the ten largest clones hold approximately 10%. Study outcomes and limitations: New T cells are recruited in small numbers by each seasonal influenza vaccination, according to the authors' suggestion.

Turning to this clonotype: As yet, its antigen is unknown.

The CDR3 is 17 residues long. With V trimmed by 6 bases and J by 6 bases, 12 bases remained unmatched. Germline CDR1 MNHEY, CDR2 SMNVEV (reference sequence). Specimen: PBMCs from blood, collected less than 22 months after vaccination. This chain joins TRBV27 and TRBJ1-6; 9 positions agree with TRBD1. The source of this sequence is a man aged 50-75 years who received an inactivated influenza vaccine. DNA of the CDR3: TGTGCCAGCAGCCCTAAAGGGACAGGGCTAGGTAATTCACCCCTCCACTTT. Its translation is CASSPKGTGLGNSPLHF.